This T cell receptor (beta chain) derives from a study of cytomegalovirus exposure and HLA in healthy donors. PCR was performed using 60 Vbeta and 13 Jbeta primers. Sequencing used immunoSEQ multiplex PCR; TCRdb keeps in-frame clones, though not all of them. Of about 120,000 clones in the sample, 77% are singletons; the top ten hold around 5.8%. CDR3 length equals 14 residues. The V and J ends lost 10 bases and 3 bases respectively, with 18 bases between them. CDR1 is MNHEY and CDR2 is SVGAGI in the germline V gene. General study findings and limits: Sequencing probably produced one cluster of sequence variants that were highly shared. Analyzed later, association rates of TCRs varied across HLA loci, with DRB1 most and HLA-C fewest. Sequencing depth roughly uniform across donors was assumed in presence/absence analyses.

A remark on this clone: Its antigen is not identified.

This TCR was recovered from a man aged 18 to 35 in good health and CMV-seropositive. J is TRBJ1-2 and V is TRBV6-5; D remains ambiguous. Specimen: PBMCs. CDR3 in amino acids: CATRPKAGYYGYTF. As DNA, the CDR3 is TGTGCCACTAGACCCAAGGCTGGATACTATGGCTACACCTTC.